The present T cell receptor (beta chain) was sequenced within a study of human T cells and chemical hapten exposure. Background on the study: Largely, small differences in pooled library volume made per-sample TCR yields vary. General study points: No change in TCRs above 1 in 1000 frequency was produced by DPC sensitization.

This CDR3 is 13 amino acids long. The germline gives CDR1 SNHLY, CDR2 FYNNEI. Individual cDNA molecules received unique molecular identifiers in the library. Study processing details: Counts of TCRs in each sample centred on a median of 95,638 and extended from approximately 25,000 to 650,000. TCRdb reprocessed the RACE reads via MiXCR and lists one record per CDR3 protein. The V and J calls were not made by the authors but by TCRdb's processing. In the table there are 60,000 to 80,000 distinct CDR3 sequences, around 6.3% of which are singletons. Time point defined: healthy volunteer bleed at 6 weeks. Unfractionated whole blood served as the source for total RNA extraction. This clonotype was picked up a small number of times. Its antigen is unknown. A junction end diverges from the germline sequence, so it may reflect a read error.

The sequence was obtained from a female donor in good health. Some clones in this sample may be carry-over from other donors' samples. Sequenced sample: whole blood. This sequence joins TRBV2 and TRBJ1-5, with a possible D match to TRBD1 (5 bases). CDR3 loop: CASSRQSNQPQNF. In DNA form, the CDR3 reads TGTGCCAGCAGTCGACAGAGCAATCAGCCCCAGAATTTT.